These 20 T cell receptor beta chains were all obtained from the same sample, sequenced in a study of blood T cell repertoires in COVID-19. Sequencing was performed with immunoSEQ multiplex PCR; in TCRdb, only in-frame clones are kept and a portion is missing. The table includes more than 85,000 clones, approximately 90% detected once. Material: peripheral blood. All receptors come from a human donor in a cohort sampled during active COVID-19.

The table lists this clone with a count of one. The CDR3 reads CASSLGTSAREQYF. CDR3 DNA sequence: TGTGCCAGCAGCTTAGGGACATCCGCCCGTGAGCAGTACTTC. The chain carries TRBV7-9 and TRBJ2-7, with D possibly TRBD1 on 5 matching bases. The ends were cut back, 1 base at V and 7 bases at J, with 14 bases in the middle. Germline V lookup: CDR1 SEHNR, CDR2 FQNEAQ (reference sequence). CDR3 size: 14 residues. The variable domain in full, completed from reference TRBV7-9 and TRBJ2-7, reads DTGVSQNPRHKITKRGQNVTFRCDPISEHNRLYWYRQTLGQGPEFLTYFQNEAQLEKSRLLSDRFSAERPKGSFSTLEIQRTEQGDSAMYLCASSLGTSAREQYFGPGTRLTVT.

This clone has just a few counts. V and J are TRBV10-3 and TRBJ2-1; 13 nucleotides match TRBD2. The CDR3 contains 15 residues. The V gene's germline CDR1 is ENHRY and CDR2 SYGVKD. Trimming removed 5 bases from V and 8 bases from J; junction bases left unmatched: 6. CDR3 amino acids: CAISPGTSGKYEQFF. DNA for the CDR3: TGTGCCATCAGTCCCGGGACTAGCGGGAAGTATGAGCAGTTCTTC.

The chain combines TRBV6-5 with TRBJ2-2, with 8 bases that match TRBD2. The CDR3 spans 15 residues. Germline-derived CDR1 and CDR2 are MNHEY and SVGAGI. V was clipped by 6 bases and J by 1 base; unmatched bases: 4. This chain's CDR3 is CASSRAGVNTGELFF. The CDR3 DNA follows: TGTGCCAGCAGCCGAGCGGGAGTGAACACCGGGGAGCTGTTTTTT.

CDR3 bases: TGCGCCAGCAGCCAAGGAGGGTTGAATGGCTACACCTTC. Its protein product is CASSQGGLNGYTF. The rearrangement uses TRBV4-1 and TRBJ1-2; unclear D gene. Germline CDR1 and CDR2: MGHRA and YSYEKL. The CDR3 runs to 13 residues. V was cut by 1 base and J by 6 bases, with 9 bases left in between.

The chain has TRBV13 and TRBJ1-4, with D unclear. The CDR3 spans 13 residues. Trimming cost V 6 bases and J 5 bases, with 10 bases left between them. Germline V gene lookup returns CDR1 PRHDT and CDR2 FYEKMQ (reference sequence). CDR3 in DNA: TGTGCCAGCAGGCGGGCTAGAAATGAAAAACTGTTTTTT. Protein: CASRRARNEKLFF. Together with reference TRBV13 and TRBJ1-4, the CDR3 gives the full variable domain: AAGVIQSPRHLIKEKRETATLKCYPIPRHDTVYWYQQGPGQDPQFLISFYEKMQSDKGSIPDRFSAQQFSDYHSELNMSSLELGDSALYFCASRRARNEKLFFGSGTQLSVL.

V is TRBV7-8 and J is TRBJ1-2, with 8 bases that match TRBD1. This CDR3 has 13 amino acids. Looked up from germline, CDR1 is SGHVS and CDR2 is FQNEAQ. The junction had 0 bases not matched to a gene; V was cut back by 3 bases and J by 3 bases. The CDR3 spells CASSLTGDYGYTF. DNA for the CDR3: TGTGCCAGCAGCTTGACAGGGGACTATGGCTACACCTTC.

The rearrangement links TRBV24-1 to TRBJ2-6, with a tentative D call TRBD2 (5 bases). The ends were cut back, 5 bases at V and 0 bases at J, with 13 bases in the middle. Germline-derived CDR1 and CDR2 are KGHDR and SFDVKD. CDR3 size: 17 residues. The CDR3 DNA follows: TGTGCCACCAGTGGGGGAGAGGTCCGCTCTGGGGCCAACGTCCTGACTTTC. It translates to CATSGGEVRSGANVLTF.

This clone was detected once. The genes are TRBV7-3 and TRBJ2-2, with a possible D match to TRBD2 (6 bases). Germline V CDR1 and CDR2: SGHTA, FQGTGA. Trimming took 5 bases from V and 4 from J, leaving 20 bases between them. The CDR3 totals 17 residues. The DNA of the CDR3 is TGTGCCAGCAGCCCCGTACCGGGAGTCCGGGGCACCGGGGAGCTGTTTTTT. It encodes CASSPVPGVRGTGELFF. The complete variable domain, with remaining parts taken from reference TRBV7-3 and TRBJ2-2, reads GAGVSQTPSNKVTEKGKYVELRCDPISGHTALYWYRQSLGQGPEFLIYFQGTGAADDSGLPNDRFFAVRPEGSVSTLKIQRTERGDSAVYLCASSPVPGVRGTGELFFGEGSRLTVL.

The rearrangement uses TRBV5-5 and TRBJ2-2, with D possibly matching TRBD2 (5 bases). The germline CDR1 and CDR2 sequences are SGHKS and YYEKEE (reference sequence). The CDR3 is 17 amino acids. Trimming left V 1 base short and J 2 bases short, with 15 bases between. Here the CDR3 reads CASSLSPQEANTGELFF. The CDR3 nucleotides are TGTGCCAGCAGCTTGAGTCCCCAGGAGGCCAACACCGGGGAGCTGTTTTTT.

This chain uses TRBV18 with TRBJ1-4, with 7 nucleotides matching TRBD1. Per germline, CDR1 KGHSH and CDR2 LQKENI. The V gene end was trimmed by 6 bases and the J gene end by 7 bases; junction bases not matched to a gene: 8. This CDR3 spans 14 amino acids. The CDR3 protein is CASSPGGGREKLFF. In DNA, the CDR3 is TGTGCCAGCTCCCCGGGAGGGGGCCGTGAAAAACTGTTTTTT.

The V gene is TRBV20-1, the J gene TRBJ2-7; no reliable D call. Germline CDR1 reads DFQATT; CDR2 reads SNEGSKA (reference sequence). The ends were cut back, 3 bases at V and 0 bases at J, with 12 bases in the middle. The CDR3 totals 14 residues. CDR3 coding DNA: TGCAGTGCTAGTAACCCAATTAGCTCCTACGAGCAGTACTTC. Amino acids: CSASNPISSYEQYF.

V gene TRBV5-4 combines with J gene TRBJ2-3, with 8 bases that match TRBD2. The CDR3 is made up of 16 amino acids. Losses at the gene ends were 0 bases for V and 2 bases for J; bases not matched to a gene: 5. Germline assignment: CDR1 SGHNT and CDR2 YYREEE (reference sequence). CDR3 nucleotide sequence: TGTGCCAGCAGCTTGGCCGGCGGGGGGCTCACAGATACGCAGTATTTT. Translation gives CASSLAGGGLTDTQYF.

This rearrangement joins TRBV28 to TRBJ2-7; 7 bases match TRBD1. The junction had 11 bases not matched to a gene; V was cut back by 5 bases and J by 4 bases. Per germline, CDR1 MDHEN and CDR2 SYDVKM. The length of the CDR3 is 15 residues. CDR3 coding DNA: TGTGCCAGCAGTCCCCCGGGGACAGTCGGTTACGAGCAGTACTTC. It encodes CASSPPGTVGYEQYF.

Only one count was recorded for this clone. This chain links TRBV5-8 with TRBJ2-3, with 10 positions matching TRBD2. The germline CDR1 and CDR2 sequences are SGHTS and YDEGEE. This CDR3 is 14 amino acids long. V dropped 5 bases and J dropped 8; count of bases not matched to a gene: 8. CDR3 protein: CASRIAGGGGTQYF. Written as DNA, the CDR3 is TGTGCCAGCAGGATAGCGGGAGGTGGAGGTACGCAGTATTTT.

This chain joins TRBV4-1 and TRBJ2-1; D call uncertain. CDR3 size: 16 residues. V was clipped by 0 bases and J by 4 bases, with 13 bases between them. Germline CDR1 and CDR2: MGHRA and YSYEKL. This CDR3 reads CASSQDYATPYNEQFF. The CDR3, as DNA: TGCGCCAGCAGCCAAGATTATGCGACACCATACAATGAGCAGTTCTTC.

The rearrangement links TRBV5-1 to TRBJ2-2; TRBD2 matches at 10 bases. CDR1 and CDR2 from the germline V gene are SGHRS and YFSETQ. The CDR3 covers 15 residues. The junction had 5 bases not matched to a gene; V was cut back by 5 bases and J by 4 bases. The CDR3 sequence is CASRLIAGGTGELFF. As DNA, the CDR3 is TGCGCCAGCAGGTTAATAGCGGGAGGCACCGGGGAGCTGTTTTTT.

DNA of the CDR3: TGTGCCAGCGAGGACAGGGCCCCGCGCTATGGCTACACCTTC. This gives the protein CASEDRAPRYGYTF. This chain joins TRBV19 and TRBJ1-2; 8 bases agree with TRBD1. CDR3 size: 14 residues. Losses at the gene ends were 9 bases for V and 4 bases for J; bases not matched to a gene: 10. Per germline, CDR1 LNHDA and CDR2 SQIVND (reference sequence).

The V and J genes are TRBV14 and TRBJ1-2; tentatively, D is TRBD1 (6 bases). The CDR3 has 15 residues. Trimming pared 5 bases from V and 3 bases from J, leaving 16 bases between. Germline CDR1 is SGHDN and CDR2 is FVKESK. The CDR3 DNA sequence: TGTGCCAGCAGCGTTCGACAGGCTCCTCACTATGGCTACACCTTC. This gives the protein CASSVRQAPHYGYTF.

The chain links TRBV6-5 to TRBJ2-7; tentatively, D is TRBD2 (6 bases). CDR3 size: 12 residues. The germline gives CDR1 MNHEY, CDR2 SVGAGI. V was trimmed by 11 bases and J by 0 bases, leaving 11 bases between them. The CDR3 sequence is CAAGRGSYEQYF. The CDR3 DNA reads TGTGCCGCTGGGCGGGGCTCCTACGAGCAGTACTTC.

This chain joins TRBV12-3 or TRBV12-4 and TRBJ1-2; possibly TRBD1 for D (6 bases). CDR3 size: 13 residues. The V end lost 3 bases, the J end lost 5 bases, and 10 bases lay between the germline ends. As DNA, the CDR3 is TGTGCCAGCAGTTTGGACAGCACTTATGGCTACACCTTC. As protein: CASSLDSTYGYTF.